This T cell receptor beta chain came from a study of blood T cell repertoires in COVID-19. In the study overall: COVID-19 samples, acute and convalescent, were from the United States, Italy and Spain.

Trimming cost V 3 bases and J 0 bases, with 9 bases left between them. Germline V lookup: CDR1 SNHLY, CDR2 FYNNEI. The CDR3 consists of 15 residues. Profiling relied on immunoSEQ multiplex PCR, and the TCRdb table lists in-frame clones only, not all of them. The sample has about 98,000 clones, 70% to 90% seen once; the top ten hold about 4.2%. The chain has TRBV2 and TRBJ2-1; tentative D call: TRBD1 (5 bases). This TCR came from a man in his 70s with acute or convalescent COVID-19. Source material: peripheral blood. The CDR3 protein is CASSDRASSYNEQFF. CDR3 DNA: TGTGCCAGCAGTGACAGGGCGAGCTCCTACAATGAGCAGTTCTTC.